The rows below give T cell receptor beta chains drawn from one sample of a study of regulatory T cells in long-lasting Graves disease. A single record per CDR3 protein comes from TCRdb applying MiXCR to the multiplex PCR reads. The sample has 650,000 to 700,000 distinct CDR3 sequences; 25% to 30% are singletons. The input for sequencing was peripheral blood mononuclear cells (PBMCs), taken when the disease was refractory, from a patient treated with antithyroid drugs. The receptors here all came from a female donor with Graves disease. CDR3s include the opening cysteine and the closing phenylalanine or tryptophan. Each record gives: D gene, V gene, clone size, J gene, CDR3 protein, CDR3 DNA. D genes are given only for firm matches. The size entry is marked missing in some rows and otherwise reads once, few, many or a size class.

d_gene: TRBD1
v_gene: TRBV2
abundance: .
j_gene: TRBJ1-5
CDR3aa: CASTASGQGYNQPQHF
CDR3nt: TGTGCCAGCACGGCCTCCGGACAGGGCTACAATCAGCCCCAGCATTTT

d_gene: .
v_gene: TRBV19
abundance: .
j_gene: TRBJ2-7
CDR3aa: CASSSDSAYEQYF
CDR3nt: TGTGCCAGTAGTTCAGACAGCGCCTACGAGCAGTACTTC

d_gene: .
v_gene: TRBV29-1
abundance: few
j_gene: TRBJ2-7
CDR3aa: CSVEAPSSYEQYF
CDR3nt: TGCAGCGTTGAAGCCCCGAGCTCCTACGAGCAGTACTTC

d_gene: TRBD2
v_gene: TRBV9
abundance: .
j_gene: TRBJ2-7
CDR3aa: CASSAKAGVLAEQYF
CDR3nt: TGTGCCAGCAGCGCTAAAGCGGGAGTGCTTGCCGAGCAGTACTTC

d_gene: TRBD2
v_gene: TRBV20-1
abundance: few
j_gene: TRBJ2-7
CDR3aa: CSARDIAGGSYEQYF
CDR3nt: TGCAGTGCTAGAGATATAGCGGGAGGCTCATACGAGCAGTACTTC

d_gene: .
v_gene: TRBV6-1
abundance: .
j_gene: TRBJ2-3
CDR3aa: CAISDMMDTQYF
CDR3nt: TGTGCCATCAGTGATATGATGGATACGCAGTATTTT

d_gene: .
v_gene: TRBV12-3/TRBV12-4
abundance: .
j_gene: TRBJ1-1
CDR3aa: CASSFHRLGTEAFF
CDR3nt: TGTGCCAGCAGTTTTCATCGGCTAGGGACTGAAGCTTTCTTT

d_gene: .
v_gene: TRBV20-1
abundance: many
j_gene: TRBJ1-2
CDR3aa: CSARTNRDTYGYTF
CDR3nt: TGCAGTGCTAGAACGAACCGGGACACCTATGGCTACACCTTC

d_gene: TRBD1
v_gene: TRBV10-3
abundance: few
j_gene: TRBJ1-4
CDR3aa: CAIKPGQGAATNEKLFF
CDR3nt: TGTGCCATCAAGCCGGGACAGGGGGCTGCAACTAATGAAAAACTGTTTTTT

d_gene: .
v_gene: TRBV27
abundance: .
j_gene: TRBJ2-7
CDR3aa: CASSLGLKYEQYF
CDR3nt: TGTGCCAGCAGTTTGGGACTTAAATACGAGCAGTACTTC

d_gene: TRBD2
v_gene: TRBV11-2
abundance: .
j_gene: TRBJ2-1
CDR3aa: CASSLASIGLAGHNEQFF
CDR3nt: TGTGCCAGCAGCTTAGCCTCTATCGGACTAGCGGGCCATAATGAGCAGTTCTTC

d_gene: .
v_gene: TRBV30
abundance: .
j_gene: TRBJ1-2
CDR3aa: CAWSDVGAGYTF
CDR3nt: TGTGCCTGGAGTGACGTGGGGGCTGGCTACACCTTC

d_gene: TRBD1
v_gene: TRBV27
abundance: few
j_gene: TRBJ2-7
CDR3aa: CASSLSVTGGFGEQYF
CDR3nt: TGTGCCAGCAGTTTATCTGTGACAGGGGGATTCGGCGAGCAGTACTTC

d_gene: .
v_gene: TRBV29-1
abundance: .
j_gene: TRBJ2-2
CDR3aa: CSVAARGGGELFF
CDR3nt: TGCAGCGTTGCGGCCAGGGGAGGCGGGGAGCTGTTTTTT

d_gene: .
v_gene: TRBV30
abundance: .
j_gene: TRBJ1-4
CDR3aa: CAWSPGPVYEELFF
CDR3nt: TGTGCCTGGAGTCCCGGGCCAGTCTATGAAGAACTGTTTTTT

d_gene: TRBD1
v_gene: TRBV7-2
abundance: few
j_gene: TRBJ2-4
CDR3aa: CASRTDRGMTKNIQYF
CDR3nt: TGTGCCAGCAGAACAGACAGGGGGATGACCAAAAACATTCAGTACTTC

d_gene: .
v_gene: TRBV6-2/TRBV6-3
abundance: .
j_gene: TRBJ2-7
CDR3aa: CTSKDQDPYEQYF
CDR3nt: TGTACCAGCAAAGATCAGGACCCCTACGAGCAGTACTTC

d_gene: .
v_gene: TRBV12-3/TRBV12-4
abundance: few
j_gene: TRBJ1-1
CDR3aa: CASTLGEGIEAFF
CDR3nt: TGTGCCAGCACCCTCGGGGAGGGTATTGAAGCTTTCTTT

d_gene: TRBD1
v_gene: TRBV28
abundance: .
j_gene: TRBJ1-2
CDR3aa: CATTGDYGYTF
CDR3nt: TGTGCCACGACAGGGGATTATGGCTACACCTTC

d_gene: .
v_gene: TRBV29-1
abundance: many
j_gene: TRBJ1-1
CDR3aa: CSAWDTEAFF
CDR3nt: TGCAGTGCTTGGGACACTGAAGCTTTCTTT

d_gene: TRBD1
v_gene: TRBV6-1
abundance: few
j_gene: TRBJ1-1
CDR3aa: CASTWTGRDTEAFF
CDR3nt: TGTGCCAGCACCTGGACAGGCCGGGACACTGAAGCTTTCTTT

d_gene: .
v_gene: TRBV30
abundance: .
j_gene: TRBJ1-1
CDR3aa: CAWNKGDTEAFF
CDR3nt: TGTGCCTGGAACAAGGGGGACACTGAAGCTTTCTTT

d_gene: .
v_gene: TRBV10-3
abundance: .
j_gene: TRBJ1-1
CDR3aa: CAISGRFRTAAFF
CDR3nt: TGTGCCATCAGTGGGAGGTTCCGAACGGCAGCTTTCTTT

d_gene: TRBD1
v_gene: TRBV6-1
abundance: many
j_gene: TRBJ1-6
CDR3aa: CASSDRTGFNSPLHF
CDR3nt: TGTGCCAGCAGTGATCGGACAGGATTTAATTCACCCCTCCACTTT

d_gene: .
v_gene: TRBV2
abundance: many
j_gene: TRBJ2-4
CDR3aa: CASSVQLNIQYF
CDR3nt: TGTGCCAGCAGTGTTCAGTTAAACATTCAGTACTTC

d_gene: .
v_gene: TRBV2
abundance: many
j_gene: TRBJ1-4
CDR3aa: CASSVVRNEKLFF
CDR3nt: TGTGCCAGCAGTGTGGTACGAAATGAAAAACTGTTTTTT

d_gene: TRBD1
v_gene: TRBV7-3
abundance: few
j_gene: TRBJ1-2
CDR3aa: CASSLTRTGSGYGYTF
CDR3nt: TGTGCCAGCAGCCTGACCCGGACAGGGTCGGGTTATGGCTACACCTTC

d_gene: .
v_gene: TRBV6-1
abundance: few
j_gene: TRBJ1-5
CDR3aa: CASGHGTSASQPQHF
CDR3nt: TGTGCCAGCGGCCACGGGACATCCGCCAGTCAGCCCCAGCATTTT

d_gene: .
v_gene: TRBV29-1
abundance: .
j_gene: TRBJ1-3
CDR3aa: CSVGQSHGNTIYF
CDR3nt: TGCAGCGTTGGACAGAGCCATGGAAACACCATATATTTT

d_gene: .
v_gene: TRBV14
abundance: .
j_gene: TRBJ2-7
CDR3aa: CASRQTGRWALTYEQYF
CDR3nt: TGTGCCAGCAGGCAGACTGGAAGATGGGCCCTTACCTACGAGCAGTACTTC

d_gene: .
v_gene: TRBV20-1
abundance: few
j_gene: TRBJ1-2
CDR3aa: CSARPTHNYGYTF
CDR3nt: TGCAGTGCACGACCCACCCATAACTATGGCTACACCTTC